This is a list of T cell receptor beta chains from one sample in a study of T cell responses to AZD1222 COVID-19 vaccine. Sequencing used immunoSEQ multiplex PCR; TCRdb keeps in-frame clones, though not all of them. The table records over 120,000 clones, over 85% of them present only once. The material was peripheral blood, obtained on day 0 of AZD1222 vaccination. The receptors originated from an adult in good health. Each CDR3 is given with its conserved first and last residue. The order of the fields is V gene, D gene, clone size, J gene, CDR3 DNA, CDR3 protein. D genes are given only for firm matches. Only some rows state a clone size, as once, few, many or a class for expanded clones.

TRBV7-8,.,.,TRBJ2-3,TGTGCCAGCACCCCTTACCTGGGGGATACGCAGTATTTT,CASTPYLGDTQYF
TRBV28,.,.,TRBJ1-3,TGTGCCAGCAGTCGCAGGAGCTCTGGAAACACCATATATTTT,CASSRRSSGNTIYF
TRBV29-1,.,.,TRBJ1-1,TGCAGCGTTGAAGACACAGCCCCGGGCGCTTTCTTT,CSVEDTAPGAFF
TRBV7-9,TRBD1,once,TRBJ1-3,TGTGCCAGCGGGACAGGTCTGATCTCTGGAAACACCATATATTTT,CASGTGLISGNTIYF
TRBV5-1,TRBD1,few,TRBJ1-3,TGCGCCAGCAGCTTGTCTGGACAGGAAGGGAACACCATATATTTT,CASSLSGQEGNTIYF
TRBV19,TRBD2,.,TRBJ2-3,TGTGCCAGTAGTCCGGGACTAGCGGGAGAGCCGGTCGGCACAGATACGCAGTATTTT,CASSPGLAGEPVGTDTQYF
TRBV11-2,.,.,TRBJ2-3,TGTGCCAGCAGCTTTGACCCGGGACTGGGAAAAACAGATACGCAGTATTTT,CASSFDPGLGKTDTQYF
TRBV10-1,.,.,TRBJ2-7,TGCGCCAGCAGCCCCGGACAGTTCTACGAGCAGTACTTC,CASSPGQFYEQYF
TRBV4-2,.,.,TRBJ2-7,TGTGCCAGCAGCCAAGATCGGGCTAGCTACGAGCAGTACTTC,CASSQDRASYEQYF
TRBV29-1,.,.,TRBJ1-1,TGCAGCGGACGGGAGAACACTGAAGCTTTCTTT,CSGRENTEAFF
TRBV5-8,.,.,TRBJ2-2,TGTGCCAGCAGCCCGCTCGCCGGGGGTGAGACCGGGGAGCTGTTTTTT,CASSPLAGGETGELFF
TRBV15,.,.,TRBJ2-1,TGTGCCGCCAGCTTATTCCCACCCCAGGGTCTAGCCGGAGGGGACGACAATGAGCAGTTCTTC,CAASLFPPQGLAGGDDNEQFF
TRBV28,TRBD1,.,TRBJ1-4,TGTGCCAGCAGCCGCAGGACAGGGTGGGGATATGAAAAACTGTTTTTT,CASSRRTGWGYEKLFF
TRBV5-1,TRBD1,.,TRBJ2-1,TGCGCCAGCAGCCTACCCGGGACAGGCTCCTACAATGAGCAGTTCTTC,CASSLPGTGSYNEQFF
TRBV3-1/TRBV3-2,TRBD2,.,TRBJ2-7,TGTGCCAGCAGCGATCGACTAGCGGCGTCCTCCTACGAGCAGTACTTC,CASSDRLAASSYEQYF
TRBV3-1/TRBV3-2,.,.,TRBJ1-2,TGTGCCAGCAGCCAAAGGGGGGGAGTTTCCTATGGCTACACCTTC,CASSQRGGVSYGYTF
TRBV6-5,TRBD1,.,TRBJ2-5,TGTGCCAGCAGGGCCGGGACAGGGGGCTCGAAGACCCAGTACTTC,CASRAGTGGSKTQYF
TRBV2,TRBD1,once,TRBJ1-2,TGTGCCAGCAAGACAGGGGGTGATGGCTACACCTTC,CASKTGGDGYTF
TRBV12-3/TRBV12-4,.,once,TRBJ1-1,TGTGCCAGCAGCCTGACAGGCTTCGGAGCTTTCTTT,CASSLTGFGAFF
TRBV5-3,TRBD2,.,TRBJ2-3,TGTGCCAGAAGCTTGGGTCAGTGGACTAGCGGGACTCAGTCTAGCACAGATACGCAGTATTTT,CARSLGQWTSGTQSSTDTQYF
TRBV24-1,.,.,TRBJ2-3,TGTGCCACCAGTGATTCTGGGGGCACAGATACGCAGTATTTT,CATSDSGGTDTQYF
TRBV20-1,.,.,TRBJ2-3,TGCAGTGCTAGTTCCCAGGGCGGGTTTGAGACAGATACGCAGTATTTT,CSASSQGGFETDTQYF
TRBV7-8,.,.,TRBJ2-7,TGTGCCAGCAGCCTCGCGACCGGGACAACTACGAGTCAGTACTTC,CASSLATGTTTSQYF
TRBV15,TRBD1,.,TRBJ1-2,TGTGCCACCAGCAGGCTCCGGGACAGGGGGCTCTATGGCTACACCTTC,CATSRLRDRGLYGYTF
TRBV29-1,TRBD1,.,TRBJ2-2,TGCAGCGTTCGGGGGACAGGACCGATGTACACCGGGGAGCTGTTTTTT,CSVRGTGPMYTGELFF
TRBV2,.,.,TRBJ1-6,TGTGCCAGCAGTGAACAGGACAATTCACCCCTCCACTTT,CASSEQDNSPLHF
TRBV7-6,.,.,TRBJ2-3,TGTGCCAGCAGCCAACTAGTCACAGATACGCAGTATTTT,CASSQLVTDTQYF
TRBV4-1,.,.,TRBJ2-4,TGCGCCAGCAGCCAAGTGCAGGGCCGCCAGTACTTC,CASSQVQGRQYF
TRBV7-9,TRBD2,.,TRBJ2-1,TGTGCCAGCAGCTTTGTAGCGGGGAACAATGAGCAGTTCTTC,CASSFVAGNNEQFF
TRBV6-5,.,.,TRBJ2-4,TGTGCCAGCAGTCCGCAAATGGGTATTCAGTACTTC,CASSPQMGIQYF
TRBV28,TRBD1,.,TRBJ1-2,TGTGCCAGCAGGGGAGACGGGACAGGGAGTGGCTACACCTTC,CASRGDGTGSGYTF
TRBV3-1/TRBV3-2,.,.,TRBJ1-3,TGTGCCAGCAGCCCCCCTAAGGGAGTCGCCGGAAACACCATATATTTT,CASSPPKGVAGNTIYF
TRBV7-6,TRBD1,once,TRBJ1-2,TGTGCCAGCAGCCCCCGGGACAGCCCTCCTAACTATGGCTACACCTTC,CASSPRDSPPNYGYTF
TRBV28,.,.,TRBJ1-1,TGTGCCAGCAGTTTGCGGACTGGGGCGCTCGCTGAAGCTTTCTTT,CASSLRTGALAEAFF
TRBV2,.,.,TRBJ1-5,TGTGCCAGCAGTGATTATGGCCCTACCCAGCCCCAGCATTTT,CASSDYGPTQPQHF
TRBV5-1,TRBD2,.,TRBJ2-5,TGCGCCAGCAGCTTGCCGGAGCGGGAGGCAGTCCAAGAGACCCAGTACTTC,CASSLPEREAVQETQYF
TRBV7-9,.,.,TRBJ2-7,TGTGCCAGCAGCTTAGGAGGTAGGGCGGGGATCTCCTACGAGCAGTACTTC,CASSLGGRAGISYEQYF
TRBV7-9,TRBD2,.,TRBJ2-7,TGTGCCAGCAGCTTAGAGACTAGCGGGGGTGGCGAGCAGTACTTC,CASSLETSGGGEQYF
TRBV10-3,.,.,TRBJ2-2,TGTGCCATCAGTGGCACCGGGGAGCTGTTTTTT,CAISGTGELFF
TRBV11-1,TRBD1,.,TRBJ2-7,TGTGCCAGCAGCCCCGGGACAGGGACCCTCTCCTACGAGCAGTACTTC,CASSPGTGTLSYEQYF
TRBV2,TRBD1,.,TRBJ1-4,TGTGCCAGCAGTTCGACAGGGGTCGAGGTTTTT,CASSSTGVEVF
TRBV5-4,.,.,TRBJ2-2,TGTGCCAGCAGCTTGGGTCCGGGGGCGGCCGGGGAGCTGTTTTTT,CASSLGPGAAGELFF
TRBV3-1/TRBV3-2,TRBD2,.,TRBJ2-3,TGTGCCAGCAGCCAAGATAGCGGGAGAACAGATACGCAGTATTTT,CASSQDSGRTDTQYF
TRBV5-1,TRBD1,once,TRBJ2-3,TGCGCCAGCAACATGAGTCCGGGACAGGGAACAGATACGCAGTATTTT,CASNMSPGQGTDTQYF
TRBV10-1,TRBD2,.,TRBJ2-7,TGCGCCAGCAGCGAGGGACTAGCGGGGGTCAGCTCCTACGAGCAGTACTTC,CASSEGLAGVSSYEQYF
TRBV5-4,.,.,TRBJ2-7,TGTGCCAGCAGCTTCAGCGGCACCTCCTACGAGCAGTACTTC,CASSFSGTSYEQYF
TRBV7-6,TRBD2,.,TRBJ2-1,TGTGCCAGCAGCTATAGCGGGGGTAATGAGCAGTTCTTC,CASSYSGGNEQFF
TRBV19,TRBD1,.,TRBJ2-3,TGTGCCAGTAGTGTACAGGGGGCTCCCACAGATACGCAGTATTTT,CASSVQGAPTDTQYF
TRBV6-5,.,.,TRBJ1-2,TGTGCCAGCAGACAACAGAATAACTATGGCTACACCTTC,CASRQQNNYGYTF
TRBV6-5,TRBD2,.,TRBJ2-7,TGTGCCAGCAGGCCGCCGGGACTAAACTACGAGCAGTACTTC,CASRPPGLNYEQYF
TRBV2,.,.,TRBJ1-1,TGTGCCAGCAGTGGGCAGGGGAAACATACTGAAGCTTTCTTT,CASSGQGKHTEAFF
TRBV2,.,.,TRBJ2-5,TGTGCCAGCAGTGGTCTGGGGGCCGAAGAGACCCAGTACTTC,CASSGLGAEETQYF
TRBV28,.,once,TRBJ1-1,TGTGCCAGCAGTACTCCAGAGAACACTGAAGCTTTCTTT,CASSTPENTEAFF